This T cell receptor beta chain was captured in a study of T-cell reconstitution after alpha-beta-depleted transplantation in children. This clonotype occurred many times. Germline-derived CDR1 and CDR2 are MNHNS and SASEGT. The V gene end was trimmed by 6 bases and the J gene end by 3 bases; junction bases not matched to a gene: 7. The CDR3 has 15 amino acids. Unique molecular identifiers were built into the TCRbeta library. TCRdb called the PCR reads again in MiXCR, with one record for every CDR3 protein. The table shows over 550,000 distinct CDR3 sequences, with about 10% occurring only once. The J gene is TRBJ2-3, the V gene TRBV6-1, with 9 bases matching TRBD1. Material: PBMCs from the stem cell graft donor, obtained from the stem cell graft. The source is a human donor who donated a stem cell graft to a child with acute myeloid leukemia. CDR3 sequence reads: CASSSSGTGTDTQYF. The CDR3 nucleotides are TGTGCCAGCAGCTCTTCCGGGACAGGGACAGATACGCAGTATTTT.